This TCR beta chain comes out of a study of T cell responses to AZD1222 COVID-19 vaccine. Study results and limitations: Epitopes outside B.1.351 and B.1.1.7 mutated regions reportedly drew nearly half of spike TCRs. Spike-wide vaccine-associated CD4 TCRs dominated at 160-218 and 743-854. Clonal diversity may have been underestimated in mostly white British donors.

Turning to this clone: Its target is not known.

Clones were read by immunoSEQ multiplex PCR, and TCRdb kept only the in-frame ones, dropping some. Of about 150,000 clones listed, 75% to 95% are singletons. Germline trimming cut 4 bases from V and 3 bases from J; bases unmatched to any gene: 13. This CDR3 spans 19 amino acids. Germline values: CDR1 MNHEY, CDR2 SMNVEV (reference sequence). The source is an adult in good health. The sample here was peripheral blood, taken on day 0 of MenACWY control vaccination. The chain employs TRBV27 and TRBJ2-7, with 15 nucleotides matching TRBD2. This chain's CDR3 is CASSSGLAGGTRKGYEQYF. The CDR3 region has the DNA TGTGCCAGCAGTTCGGGACTAGCGGGGGGTACGCGGAAGGGCTACGAGCAGTACTTC.